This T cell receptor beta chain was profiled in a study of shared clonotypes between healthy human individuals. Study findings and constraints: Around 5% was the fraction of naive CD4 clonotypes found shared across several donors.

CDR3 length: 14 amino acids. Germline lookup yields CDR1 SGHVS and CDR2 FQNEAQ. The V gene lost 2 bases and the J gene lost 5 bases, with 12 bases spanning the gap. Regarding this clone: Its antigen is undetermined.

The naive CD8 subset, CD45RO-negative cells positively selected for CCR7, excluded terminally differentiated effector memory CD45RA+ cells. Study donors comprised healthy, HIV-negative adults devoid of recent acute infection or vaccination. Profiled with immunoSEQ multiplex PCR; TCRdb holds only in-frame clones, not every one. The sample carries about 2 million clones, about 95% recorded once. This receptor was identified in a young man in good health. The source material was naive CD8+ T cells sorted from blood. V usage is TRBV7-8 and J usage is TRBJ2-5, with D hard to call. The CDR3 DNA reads TGTGCCAGCAGCTTATGGGGATTCCGGGAGACCCAGTACTTC. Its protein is CASSLWGFRETQYF.